Shown below are 27 T cell receptor beta chains from a single sample sequenced in a study of T cells after yellow fever vaccination. TCRdb reanalysed the 5' RACE reads using MiXCR and keeps one entry per CDR3 protein. This table has around 300,000 distinct CDR3 sequences, 4.1% appearing once. This sample comprised PBMCs, obtained 5 days after the yellow fever booster vaccination. The receptors originated from a man between 18 and 29 years old who received the YFV17D yellow fever vaccine.

This rearrangement joins TRBV11-3 to TRBJ2-2; 8 bases are shared with TRBD1. V was clipped by 1 base and J by 5 bases; unmatched bases: 3. The CDR3 has 15 residues. CDR1 is SGHNT and CDR2 is YENEEA in the germline V gene. The CDR3 DNA is TGTGCCAGCAGCTTAGCCAGGGGGCCTACCGGGGAGCTGTTTTTT. It yields the protein CASSLARGPTGELFF.

The V and J genes are TRBV12-3 or TRBV12-4 and TRBJ2-5; D gene uncertain. This CDR3 has 8 residues. The CDR3 is CGEETQYF. For the CDR3, the DNA is TGTGGGGAAGAGACCCAGTACTTC.

This clonotype was counted only a few times. This chain uses TRBV30 with TRBJ1-1; no clear D. This CDR3 is 11 amino acids long. V was trimmed by 0 bases and J by 8 bases, leaving 7 bases between them. From germline, CDR1 is GTSNPN and CDR2 SVGIG (reference sequence). The DNA of the CDR3 is TGTGCCTGGAGTGTATTTGAAGAAGCTTTCTTT. Translated: CAWSVFEEAFF.

CDR3 coding DNA: TGTGCCAGCAGCTTATTCGGGGGGGTCAATCAGCCCCAGCATTTT. This translates into CASSLFGGVNQPQHF. The rearrangement uses TRBV7-2 and TRBJ1-5, with D possibly TRBD1 on 5 matching bases. The CDR3 runs 15 residues. Germline V gene lookup returns CDR1 SGHTA and CDR2 FQGNSA. V was clipped by 2 bases and J by 3 bases, with 11 bases between them.

This clonotype came up a few times. The gene calls are TRBV28 and TRBJ1-6; perhaps TRBD1 as D (5 bases). The V gene lost 6 bases and the J gene lost 7 bases, with 10 bases spanning the gap. Germline values: CDR1 MDHEN, CDR2 SYDVKM. The CDR3 sequence is 13 residues long. The DNA of the CDR3 is TGTGCCAGCAGGAGAGAGGGGAATTCACCCCTCCACTTT. Encoded protein: CASRREGNSPLHF.

This clonotype came up a few times. The J gene is TRBJ2-1, the V gene TRBV18; 8 nucleotides match TRBD1. This CDR3 is built from 15 residues. The germline CDR1 and CDR2 sequences are KGHSH and LQKENI. V trimming: 4 bases; J trimming: 2 bases; junction bases outside the gene matches: 4. CDR3 sequence (DNA): TGTGCCAGCTCACAGGACAGGGTCCCCTACAATGAGCAGTTCTTC. Protein: CASSQDRVPYNEQFF.

This clonotype was observed many times. The chain couples TRBV7-3 to TRBJ2-1; 13 positions agree with TRBD2. V lost 4 bases, J lost 6 bases, and 3 bases stayed unmatched. Looked up from germline, CDR1 is SGHTA and CDR2 is FQGTGA. The CDR3 extends over 15 amino acids. DNA of the CDR3: TGTGCCAGCAGCTCACTAGCGGGGGGGATCAATGAGCAGTTCTTC. This gives the protein CASSSLAGGINEQFF.

The rearrangement joins TRBV7-8 to TRBJ2-3, with D hard to call. From germline, CDR1 is SGHVS and CDR2 FQNEAQ. V dropped 6 bases and J dropped 0 bases, with 13 bases sitting between them. The CDR3 extends over 15 amino acids. CDR3 amino acids: CASSPLGPSTDTQYF. Here the CDR3 DNA reads TGTGCCAGCAGTCCGCTAGGTCCTAGCACAGATACGCAGTATTTT.

This clonotype was detected only a few times. This chain joins TRBV2 and TRBJ2-5, with 9 bases aligning to TRBD1. J gave up 5 bases and V 8 bases, and 6 bases lay outside the gene matches. Germline values: CDR1 SNHLY, CDR2 FYNNEI. The CDR3 length is 13 residues. CDR3 protein: CASPTGGEETQYF. The CDR3 DNA sequence: TGTGCCAGCCCCACAGGGGGCGAGGAGACCCAGTACTTC.

In its sample, this clonotype was seen a few times. The chain joins TRBV9 to TRBJ2-1; D uncertain. This CDR3 comprises 12 residues. CDR1 is SGDLS, CDR2 YYNGEE, per germline. V gave up 1 base and J gave up 7 bases, with 6 bases separating them. The CDR3 is CASSVMANEQFF. The CDR3 DNA is TGTGCCAGCAGCGTAATGGCAAATGAGCAGTTCTTC.

The sample holds a few counts of this clonotype. The CDR3 DNA sequence: TGTGCCAGCAGTTTATGGTCGCGGGGGGTCCAAGAGACCCAGTACTTC. It translates to CASSLWSRGVQETQYF. The chain combines TRBV12-3 or TRBV12-4 with TRBJ2-5, with TRBD2 matching 8 bases. The CDR3 has 16 residues. V trimming: 2 bases; J trimming: 1 base; junction bases outside the gene matches: 6.

The rearrangement links TRBV6-5 to TRBJ2-5; 10 bases are a match to TRBD2. The V gene's germline CDR1 is MNHEY and CDR2 SVGAGI. The V and J ends lost 8 bases and 3 bases, in that order; junction bases with no gene match: 6. The CDR3 sequence is 14 residues long. The CDR3 nucleotides are TGTGCCAGCTATGAGCGGGGGGGCGAAGAGACCCAGTACTTC. Its translation is CASYERGGEETQYF.

This clonotype has a count of ten or more. The chain employs TRBV15 and TRBJ2-7; 7 bases line up with TRBD2. CDR3 size: 14 residues. Germline assignment: CDR1 LNHNV and CDR2 YYDKDF (reference sequence). V dropped 8 bases and J dropped 2; count of bases not matched to a gene: 9. As DNA, the CDR3 is TGTGCCACCTCCCGGGGGGAGGGGACCTACGAGCAGTACTTC. Amino acid sequence: CATSRGEGTYEQYF. The variable domain in full, completed from reference TRBV15 and TRBJ2-7, reads DAMVIQNPRYQVTQFGKPVTLSCSQTLNHNVMYWYQQKSSQAPKLLFHYYDKDFNNEADTPDNFQSRRPNTSFCFLDIRSPGLGDTAMYLCATSRGEGTYEQYFGPGTRLTVT.

This clonotype was observed a handful of times. This chain uses TRBV24-1 with TRBJ2-1, with 7 bases fitting TRBD2. The CDR3 length is 13 residues. Trimming took 4 bases from V and 11 from J; bases not matched to a gene: 7. CDR1 and CDR2 (germline): KGHDR, SFDVKD. CDR3 nucleotide sequence: TGTGCCACCAGTGAGGGAGGGAGGGAGAAGCAGTTCTTC. It specifies CATSEGGREKQFF.

V gene TRBV7-2 combines with J gene TRBJ1-5, with D possibly matching TRBD1 (6 bases). The germline gives CDR1 SGHTA, CDR2 FQGNSA. The CDR3 extends over 15 amino acids. V was cut by 3 bases and J by 5 bases, with 14 bases left in between. The CDR3 DNA follows: TGTGCCAGCAGCTTTGGGGCGGGGGGCTATCAGCCCCAGCATTTT. It encodes CASSFGAGGYQPQHF.

The chain is built from TRBV7-2 and TRBJ1-5; D remains ambiguous. Per the germline V gene, CDR1 is SGHTA and CDR2 is FQGNSA. Trimming left V 1 base short and J 2 bases short, with 12 bases between. The CDR3 runs 16 residues. The CDR3 here is CASSLGPGSGNQPQHF. For the CDR3, the DNA is TGTGCCAGCAGCTTAGGTCCGGGCAGCGGCAATCAGCCCCAGCATTTT. Drawing the rest from reference TRBV7-2 and TRBJ1-5, the complete variable domain is GAGVSQSPSNKVTEKGKDVELRCDPISGHTALYWYRQSLGQGLEFLIYFQGNSAPDKSGLPSDRFSAERTGGSVSTLTIQRTQQEDSAVYLCASSLGPGSGNQPQHFGDGTRLSIL.

This chain uses TRBV20-1 with TRBJ2-5, with no clear D. V was shortened by 6 bases and J by 1 base, with 12 bases between the two germline ends. Germline V CDR1 and CDR2: DFQATT, SNEGSKA (reference sequence). This CDR3 has 13 amino acids. The CDR3 DNA reads as TGCAGTGCGTTTGAACCTATCCAAGAGACCCAGTACTTC. This translates into CSAFEPIQETQYF.

This clonotype was seen a handful of times. V is TRBV18 and J is TRBJ1-2, with D perhaps matching TRBD1 (5 bases). This CDR3 contains 13 residues. Germline CDR1 KGHSH, CDR2 LQKENI. Trimming removed 3 bases from V and 3 bases from J, with 8 bases in between. Here the CDR3 DNA reads TGTGCCAGCTCACCTGTACAGGACTATGGCTACACCTTC. It yields the protein CASSPVQDYGYTF.

The chain employs TRBV12-3 or TRBV12-4 and TRBJ2-1; D unclear. The CDR3 extends over 13 amino acids. Between the trimmed V and J ends, which lost 6 bases and 5 bases, there was a span of 11 bases. CDR3 in DNA: TGTGCCAGCAGCGCCTCGAGAGACAATGAGCAGTTCTTC. It translates to CASSASRDNEQFF.

The chain couples TRBV12-3 or TRBV12-4 to TRBJ1-5; 9 bases line up with TRBD1. This CDR3 region has 14 residues. V was pared by 7 bases and J by 7 bases, with 8 bases of the junction left unmatched. In DNA form, the CDR3 reads TGTGCCAGCACCCCGGGGACAGGGAACCAGCCCCAGCATTTT. Residues: CASTPGTGNQPQHF.

The gene calls are TRBV14 and TRBJ2-1; maybe TRBD2 (5 bases). This CDR3 is built from 13 residues. Germline CDR1 reads SGHDN; CDR2 reads FVKESK. Between the trimmed V and J ends, which lost 0 bases and 11 bases, there was a span of 11 bases. The CDR3 DNA reads TGTGCCAGCAGCCAAGACGGACGGGGTAAGCAGTTCTTC. Translating gives CASSQDGRGKQFF.

This clonotype has more than one count but fewer than ten. The V call is TRBV5-1, the J call TRBJ2-5; TRBD2 agrees at 9 bases. Germline CDR1 and CDR2: SGHRS and YFSETQ. The CDR3 extends over 15 amino acids. V was pared by 4 bases and J by 5 bases, with 9 bases of the junction left unmatched. The CDR3 here is CASSRGTSNSETQYF. For the CDR3, the DNA is TGCGCCAGCAGCCGCGGGACTAGCAATTCCGAGACCCAGTACTTC.

This clonotype was seen a handful of times. CDR3 protein: CASSLLLGTSGGYSSYNEQFF. The CDR3 DNA is TGTGCCAGCTCACTTTTATTGGGGACTAGCGGGGGCTACAGCTCCTACAATGAGCAGTTCTTC. V gene TRBV18 combines with J gene TRBJ2-1; 14 bases match TRBD2. This CDR3 contains 21 residues. The germline CDR1 and CDR2 sequences are KGHSH and LQKENI. Germline trimming cut 4 bases from V and 0 bases from J; bases unmatched to any gene: 14.

The chain uses TRBV7-2 and TRBJ1-6; 7 bases map to TRBD1. Germline loops: CDR1 SGHTA, CDR2 FQGNSA. The CDR3 loop spans 15 amino acids. The trim removed 0 bases at V and 9 bases at J, leaving 5 bases unmatched. The CDR3: CASSLAPNRGSPLHF. The DNA of the CDR3 is TGTGCCAGCAGCTTAGCGCCCAACAGGGGTTCACCCCTCCACTTT.

There are many counts of this clonotype. The genes are TRBV18 and TRBJ2-7; D may be TRBD1 (5 bases). V shed 2 bases and J shed 4 bases, with 9 bases lying between them. There are 13 residues in the CDR3. The germline gives CDR1 KGHSH, CDR2 LQKENI. CDR3 loop: CASSPGAEYEQYF. The CDR3 nucleotides are TGTGCCAGCTCACCAGGGGCAGAGTACGAGCAGTACTTC.

This clonotype was detected many times. The chain recombines TRBV5-8 with TRBJ2-7; 7 nucleotides agree with TRBD1. J was trimmed by 2 bases and V by 5 bases; bases with no gene match: 16. The V gene's germline CDR1 is SGHTS and CDR2 YDEGEE. The CDR3 has 17 residues. The CDR3 spells CASRQGDLNRLAYEQYF. CDR3 bases: TGTGCCAGCAGGCAGGGGGACCTAAATCGTTTAGCCTACGAGCAGTACTTC.

This clonotype was found many times. The chain is built from TRBV24-1 and TRBJ2-5; 7 nucleotides agree with TRBD2. V lost 9 bases to trimming and J lost 5 bases; unmatched junction nucleotides: 2. From germline, CDR1 is KGHDR and CDR2 SFDVKD. The CDR3 has 11 residues. The CDR3, as DNA: TGTGCCACCGGGGAGGGTGAGACCCAGTACTTC. Protein product: CATGEGETQYF.